This paragraph covers one TCR beta chain sequence. The antigen is undetermined. Germline CDR1 reads SNHLY; CDR2 reads FYNNEI. The CDR3 has 14 amino acids. Unmatched junction bases numbered 5, after V lost 8 bases and J lost 4 bases. Here immunoSEQ multiplex PCR was the method, and the copy in TCRdb shows in-frame clones only, minus some. Among approximately 82,000 clones, 92% were seen once, and the ten largest hold roughly 3%. Second-dose timings of about 4 or about 12 weeks were pooled. This sample stems from a study of T cell responses to AZD1222 COVID-19 vaccine. Study-wide points: Repertoires were sampled only after the peak T cell response. Increased Spike-specific TCR breadth and depth were observed after two AZD1222 doses. A mostly white British donor set with more females was recruited, and clonal diversity was possibly underestimated.

This TCR was recovered from an adult who received the AZD1222 COVID-19 vaccine. The chain employs TRBV2 and TRBJ1-5, with 10 bases fitting TRBD1. The sample consisted of peripheral blood, taken 28 days after the second AZD1222 dose. The CDR3 DNA is TGTGCCAGCTCTGACAGGGGGCGAAATCAGCCCCAGCATTTT. Its protein is CASSDRGRNQPQHF.